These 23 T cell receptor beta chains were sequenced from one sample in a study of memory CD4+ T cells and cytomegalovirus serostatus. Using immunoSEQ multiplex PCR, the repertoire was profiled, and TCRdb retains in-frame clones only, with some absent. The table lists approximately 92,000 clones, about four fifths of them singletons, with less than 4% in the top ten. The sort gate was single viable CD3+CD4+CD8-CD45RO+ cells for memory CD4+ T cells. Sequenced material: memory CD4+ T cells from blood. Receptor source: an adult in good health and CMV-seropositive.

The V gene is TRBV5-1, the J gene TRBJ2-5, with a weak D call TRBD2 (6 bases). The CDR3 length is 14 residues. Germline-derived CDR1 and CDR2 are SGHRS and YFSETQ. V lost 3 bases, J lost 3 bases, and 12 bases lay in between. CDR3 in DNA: TGCGCCAGCAGCTCTGGACGGGGGAAAGAGACCCAGTACTTC. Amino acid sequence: CASSSGRGKETQYF.

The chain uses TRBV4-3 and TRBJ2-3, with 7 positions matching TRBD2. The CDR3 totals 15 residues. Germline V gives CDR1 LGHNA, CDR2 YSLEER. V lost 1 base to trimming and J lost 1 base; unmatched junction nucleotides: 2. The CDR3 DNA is TGCGCCAGCAGCCAAGCTCTAGCGGGCACAGATACGCAGTATTTT. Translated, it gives CASSQALAGTDTQYF.

This CDR3 reads CASSRGTAHNYGYTF. The CDR3 nucleotides read TGTGCCAGCAGCCGAGGGACAGCCCATAACTATGGCTACACCTTC. The chain has TRBV28 and TRBJ1-2; 7 bases agree with TRBD1. Germline lookup yields CDR1 MDHEN and CDR2 SYDVKM. Trimming took 6 bases from V and 1 from J; bases not matched to a gene: 8. The CDR3 contains 15 residues.

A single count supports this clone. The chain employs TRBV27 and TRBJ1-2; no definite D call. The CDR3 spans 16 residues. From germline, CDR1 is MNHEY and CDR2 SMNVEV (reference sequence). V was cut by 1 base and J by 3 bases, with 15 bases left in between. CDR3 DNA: TGTGCCAGCAGTTTATTCTTTGGCGGCGGGGACTATGGCTACACCTTC. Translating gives CASSLFFGGGDYGYTF.

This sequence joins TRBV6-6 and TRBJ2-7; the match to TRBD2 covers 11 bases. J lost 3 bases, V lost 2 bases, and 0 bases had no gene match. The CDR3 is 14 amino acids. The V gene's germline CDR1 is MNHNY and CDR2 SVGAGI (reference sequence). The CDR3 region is CASSYLAGGYEQYF. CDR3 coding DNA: TGTGCCAGCAGTTACCTAGCGGGGGGCTACGAGCAGTACTTC.

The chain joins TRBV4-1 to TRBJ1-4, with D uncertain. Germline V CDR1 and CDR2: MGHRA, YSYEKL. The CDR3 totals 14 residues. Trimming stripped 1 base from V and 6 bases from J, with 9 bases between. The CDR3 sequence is CASSQGLGDEKLFF. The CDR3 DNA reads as TGCGCCAGCAGCCAAGGATTGGGTGATGAAAAACTGTTTTTT.

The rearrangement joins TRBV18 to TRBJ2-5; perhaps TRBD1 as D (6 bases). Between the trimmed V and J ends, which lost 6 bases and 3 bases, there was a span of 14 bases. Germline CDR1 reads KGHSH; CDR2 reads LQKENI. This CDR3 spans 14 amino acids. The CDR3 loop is CASSGAPPEETQYF. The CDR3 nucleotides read TGTGCCAGCTCGGGGGCTCCCCCGGAAGAGACCCAGTACTTC.

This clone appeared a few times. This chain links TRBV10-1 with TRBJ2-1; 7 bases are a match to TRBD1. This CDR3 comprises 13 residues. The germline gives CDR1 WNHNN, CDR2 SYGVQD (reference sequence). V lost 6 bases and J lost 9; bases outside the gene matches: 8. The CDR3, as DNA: TGCGCCAGCAGGTCAGGGGGTATGGGTGAGCAGTTCTTC. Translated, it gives CASRSGGMGEQFF.

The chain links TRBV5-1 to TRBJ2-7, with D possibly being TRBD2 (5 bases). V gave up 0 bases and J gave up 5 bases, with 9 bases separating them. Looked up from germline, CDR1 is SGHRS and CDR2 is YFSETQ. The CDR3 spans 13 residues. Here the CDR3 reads CASSLDGKNEQYF. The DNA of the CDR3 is TGCGCCAGCAGCTTGGACGGGAAAAACGAGCAGTACTTC.

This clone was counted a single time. CDR3 sequence (DNA): TGTGCCAGCAACGGGGACTATGGCTACACCTTC. Protein product: CASNGDYGYTF. V usage is TRBV6-5 and J usage is TRBJ1-2; D uncertain. CDR1 and CDR2 (germline): MNHEY, SVGAGI. This CDR3 is built from 11 residues. V lost 7 bases, J lost 3 bases, and 6 bases lay in between.

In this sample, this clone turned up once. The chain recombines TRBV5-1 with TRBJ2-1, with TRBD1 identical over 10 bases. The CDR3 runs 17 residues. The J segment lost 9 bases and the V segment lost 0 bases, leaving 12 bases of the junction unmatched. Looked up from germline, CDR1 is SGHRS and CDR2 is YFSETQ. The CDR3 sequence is CASSLAVGGQGSGEQFF. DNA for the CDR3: TGCGCCAGCAGCTTGGCAGTTGGGGGACAGGGGTCTGGTGAGCAGTTCTTC.

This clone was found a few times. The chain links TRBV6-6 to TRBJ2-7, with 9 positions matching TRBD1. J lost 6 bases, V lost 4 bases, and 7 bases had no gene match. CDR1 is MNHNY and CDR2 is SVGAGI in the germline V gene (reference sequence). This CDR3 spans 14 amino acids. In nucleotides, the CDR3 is TGTGCCAGCAGTTCCGCCGGACAGGGGACCGAGCAGTACTTC. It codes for CASSSAGQGTEQYF.

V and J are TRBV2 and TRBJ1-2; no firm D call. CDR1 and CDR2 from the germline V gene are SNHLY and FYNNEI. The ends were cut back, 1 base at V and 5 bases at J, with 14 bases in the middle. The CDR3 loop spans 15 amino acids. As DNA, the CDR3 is TGTGCCAGCAGTGAAGGGTCCGTCAGTCAGTATGGCTACACCTTC. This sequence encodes CASSEGSVSQYGYTF. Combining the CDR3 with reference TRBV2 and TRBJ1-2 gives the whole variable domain EPEVTQTPSHQVTQMGQEVILRCVPISNHLYFYWYRQILGQKVEFLVSFYNNEISEKSEIFDDQFSVERPDGSNFTLKIRSTKLEDSAMYFCASSEGSVSQYGYTFGSGTRLTVV.

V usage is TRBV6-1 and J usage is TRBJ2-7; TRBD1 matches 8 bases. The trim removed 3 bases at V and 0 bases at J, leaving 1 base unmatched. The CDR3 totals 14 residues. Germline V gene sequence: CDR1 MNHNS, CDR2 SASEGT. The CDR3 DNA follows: TGTGCCAGCAGTGAGGACAGGGACTCCTACGAGCAGTACTTC. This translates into CASSEDRDSYEQYF.

CDR3 nucleotides: TGCGCCAGCAGCCAAGGGGGAGGGGGCGGGCAGGCCGGGGAGCTGTTTTTT. It is translated as CASSQGGGGGQAGELFF. This sequence joins TRBV4-1 and TRBJ2-2; either TRBD1 or TRBD2 may fit D (7 bases each). Per germline, CDR1 MGHRA and CDR2 YSYEKL. This CDR3 has 17 residues. The germline V and J ends were trimmed by 1 base and 6 bases, with 18 bases remaining between them.

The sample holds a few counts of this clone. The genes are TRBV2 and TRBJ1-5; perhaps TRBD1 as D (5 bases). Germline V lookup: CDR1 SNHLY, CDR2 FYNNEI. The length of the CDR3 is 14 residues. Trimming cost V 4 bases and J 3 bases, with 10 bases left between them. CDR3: CASSGGTANQPQHF. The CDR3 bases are TGTGCCAGCAGTGGTGGGACCGCCAATCAGCCCCAGCATTTT.

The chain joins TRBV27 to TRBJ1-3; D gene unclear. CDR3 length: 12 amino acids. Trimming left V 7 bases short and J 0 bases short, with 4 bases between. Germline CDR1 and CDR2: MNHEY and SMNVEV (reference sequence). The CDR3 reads CASISSGNTIYF. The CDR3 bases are TGTGCCAGCATCAGCTCTGGAAACACCATATATTTT.

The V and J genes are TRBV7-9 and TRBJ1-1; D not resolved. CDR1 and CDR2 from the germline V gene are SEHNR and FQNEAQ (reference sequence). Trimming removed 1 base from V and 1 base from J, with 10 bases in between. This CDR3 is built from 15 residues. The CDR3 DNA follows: TGTGCCAGCAGCTTAGAGGTTAACGGGAACACTGAAGCTTTCTTT. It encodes CASSLEVNGNTEAFF.

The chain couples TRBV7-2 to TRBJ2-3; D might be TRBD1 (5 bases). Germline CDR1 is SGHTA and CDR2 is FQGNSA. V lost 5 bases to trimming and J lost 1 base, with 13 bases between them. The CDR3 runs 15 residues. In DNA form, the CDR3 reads TGTGCCAGCAGCCTAGGAACCAGGGGCACAGATACGCAGTATTTT. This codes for CASSLGTRGTDTQYF.

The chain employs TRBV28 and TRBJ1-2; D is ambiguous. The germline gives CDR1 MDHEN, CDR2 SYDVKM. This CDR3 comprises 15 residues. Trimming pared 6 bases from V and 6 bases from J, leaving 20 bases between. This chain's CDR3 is CASRSGTEINNGYTF. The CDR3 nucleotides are TGTGCCAGCAGGTCCGGAACGGAGATTAATAATGGCTACACCTTC.

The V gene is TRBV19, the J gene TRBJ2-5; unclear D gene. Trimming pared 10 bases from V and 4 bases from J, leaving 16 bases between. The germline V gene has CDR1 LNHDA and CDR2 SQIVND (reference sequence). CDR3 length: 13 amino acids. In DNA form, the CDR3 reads TGTGCCACCCGACCACTCATGGGAGAGACCCAGTACTTC. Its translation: CATRPLMGETQYF.

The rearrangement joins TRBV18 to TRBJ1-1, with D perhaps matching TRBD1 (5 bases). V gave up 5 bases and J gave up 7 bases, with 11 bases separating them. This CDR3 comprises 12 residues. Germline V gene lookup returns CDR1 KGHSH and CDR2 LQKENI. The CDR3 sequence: CASSNRGVEAFF. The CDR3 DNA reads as TGTGCCAGCTCAAACCGGGGGGTTGAAGCTTTCTTT.

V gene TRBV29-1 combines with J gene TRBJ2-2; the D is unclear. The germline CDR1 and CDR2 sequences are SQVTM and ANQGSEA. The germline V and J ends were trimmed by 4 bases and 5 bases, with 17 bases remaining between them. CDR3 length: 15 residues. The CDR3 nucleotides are TGCAGCGTTGCTGTCTGGCAGCTCGGGACCGGGGAGCTGTTTTTT. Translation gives CSVAVWQLGTGELFF.